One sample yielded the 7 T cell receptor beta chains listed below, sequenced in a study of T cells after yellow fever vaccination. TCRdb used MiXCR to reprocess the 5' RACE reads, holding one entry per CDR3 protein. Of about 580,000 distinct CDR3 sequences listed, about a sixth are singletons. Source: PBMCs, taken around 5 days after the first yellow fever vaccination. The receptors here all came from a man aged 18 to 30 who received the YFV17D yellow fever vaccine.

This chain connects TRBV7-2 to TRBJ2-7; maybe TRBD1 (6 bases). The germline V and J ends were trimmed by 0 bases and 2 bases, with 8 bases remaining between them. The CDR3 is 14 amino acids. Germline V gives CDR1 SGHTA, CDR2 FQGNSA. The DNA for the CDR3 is TGTGCCAGCAGCTTAGCGGGGGCCCCCTACGAGCAGTACTTC. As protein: CASSLAGAPYEQYF.

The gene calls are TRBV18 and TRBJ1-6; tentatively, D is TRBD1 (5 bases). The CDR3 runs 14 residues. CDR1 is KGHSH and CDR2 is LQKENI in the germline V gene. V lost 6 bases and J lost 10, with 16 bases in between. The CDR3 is CASSPSRESSPLHF. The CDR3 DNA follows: TGTGCCAGCTCCCCAAGCAGGGAGAGCTCACCCCTCCACTTT.

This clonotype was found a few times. CDR3 sequence: CASREMGHGELFF. DNA of the CDR3: TGTGCCAGCAGGGAAATGGGACACGGGGAGCTGTTTTTT. This chain joins TRBV25-1 and TRBJ2-2; possible D gene TRBD1, 6 bases. Trimming removed 6 bases from V and 7 bases from J, with 12 bases in between. Germline V CDR1 and CDR2: MGHDK, SYGVNS. CDR3 length equals 13 residues.

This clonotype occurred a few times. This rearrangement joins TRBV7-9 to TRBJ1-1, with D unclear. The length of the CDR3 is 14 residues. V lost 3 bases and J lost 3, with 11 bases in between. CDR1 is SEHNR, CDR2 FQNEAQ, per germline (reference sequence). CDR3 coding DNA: TGTGCCAGCAGCTTGGTAAGGGCGTACACTGAAGCTTTCTTT. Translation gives CASSLVRAYTEAFF.

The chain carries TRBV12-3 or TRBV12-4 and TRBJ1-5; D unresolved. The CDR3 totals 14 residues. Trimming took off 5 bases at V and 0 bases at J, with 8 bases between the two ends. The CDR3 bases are TGTGCCAGCAGTATGGGAGATAGCAATCAGCCCCAGCATTTT. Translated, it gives CASSMGDSNQPQHF.

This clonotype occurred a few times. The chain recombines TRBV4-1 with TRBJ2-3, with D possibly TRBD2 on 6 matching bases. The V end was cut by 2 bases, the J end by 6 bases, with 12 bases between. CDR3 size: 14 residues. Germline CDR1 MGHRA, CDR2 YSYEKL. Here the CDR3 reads CASSQSLREDTQYF. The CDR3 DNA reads TGCGCCAGCAGCCAAAGTCTACGGGAGGATACGCAGTATTTT.

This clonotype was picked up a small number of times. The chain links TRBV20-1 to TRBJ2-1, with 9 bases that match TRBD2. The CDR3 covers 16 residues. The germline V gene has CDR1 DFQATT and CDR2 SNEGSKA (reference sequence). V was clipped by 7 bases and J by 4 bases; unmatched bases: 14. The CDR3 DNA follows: TGCAGTGGCGGGGGGGGACAAATCGGAAGGTACAATGAGCAGTTCTTC. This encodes CSGGGGQIGRYNEQFF.